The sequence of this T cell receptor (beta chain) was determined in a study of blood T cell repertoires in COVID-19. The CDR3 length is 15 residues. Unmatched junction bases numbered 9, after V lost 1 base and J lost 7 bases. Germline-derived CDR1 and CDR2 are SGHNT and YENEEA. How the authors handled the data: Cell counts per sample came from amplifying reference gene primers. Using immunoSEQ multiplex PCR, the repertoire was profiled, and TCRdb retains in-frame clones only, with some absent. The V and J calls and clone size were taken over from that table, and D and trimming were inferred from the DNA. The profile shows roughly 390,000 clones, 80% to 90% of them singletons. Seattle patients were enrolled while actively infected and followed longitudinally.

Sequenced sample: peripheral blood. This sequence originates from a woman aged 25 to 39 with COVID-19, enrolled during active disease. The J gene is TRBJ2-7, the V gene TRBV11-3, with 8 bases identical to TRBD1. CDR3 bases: TGTGCCAGCAGCTTAGCGGGGACAGGTCCTACGGAGCAGTACTTC. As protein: CASSLAGTGPTEQYF. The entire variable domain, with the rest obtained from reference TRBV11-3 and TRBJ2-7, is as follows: EAGVVQSPRYKIIEKKQPVAFWCNPISGHNTLYWYLQNLGQGPELLIRYENEEAVDDSQLPKDRFSAERLKGVDSTLKIQPAELGDSAVYLCASSLAGTGPTEQYFGPGTRLTVT.